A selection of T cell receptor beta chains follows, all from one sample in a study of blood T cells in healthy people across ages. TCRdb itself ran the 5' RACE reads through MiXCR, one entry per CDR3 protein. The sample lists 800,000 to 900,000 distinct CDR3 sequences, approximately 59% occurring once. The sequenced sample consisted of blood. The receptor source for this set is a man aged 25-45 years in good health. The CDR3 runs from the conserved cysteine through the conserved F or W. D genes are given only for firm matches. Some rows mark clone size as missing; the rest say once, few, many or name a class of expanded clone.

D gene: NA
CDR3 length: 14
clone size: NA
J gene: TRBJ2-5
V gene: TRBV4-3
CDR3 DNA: TGCGTCAGCAGCCAAGCACCGGGTACCCAGACCCAGTACTTC
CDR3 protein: CVSSQAPGTQTQYF

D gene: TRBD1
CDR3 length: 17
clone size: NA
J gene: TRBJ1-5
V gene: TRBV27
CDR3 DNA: TGTGCCAGCAGCCTTCGGGGGACAGGGGTTAGCAATCAGCCCCAGCATTTT
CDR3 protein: CASSLRGTGVSNQPQHF

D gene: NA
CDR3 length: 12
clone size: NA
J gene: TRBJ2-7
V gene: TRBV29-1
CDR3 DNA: TGCAGCGTTCGTCCACAGGGCTACGAGCAGTACTTC
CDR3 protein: CSVRPQGYEQYF

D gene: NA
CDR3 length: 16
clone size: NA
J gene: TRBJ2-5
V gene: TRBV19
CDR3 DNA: TGTGCCAGTAGTATCAGAGGGTCGAAGACCCAAGAGACCCAGTACTTC
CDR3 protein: CASSIRGSKTQETQYF

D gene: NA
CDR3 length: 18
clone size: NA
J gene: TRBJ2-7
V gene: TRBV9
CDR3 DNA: TGTGCCAGCAGCGTAGCTACCGATTGGGGAGGAGTGGGCTACGAGCAGTACTTC
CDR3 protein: CASSVATDWGGVGYEQYF

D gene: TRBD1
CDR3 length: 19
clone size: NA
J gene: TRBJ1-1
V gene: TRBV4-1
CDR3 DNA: TGCGCCAGCAGCCAAGTTGACAGGGGACTGACCCAAAGAAACACTGAAGCTTTCTTT
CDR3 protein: CASSQVDRGLTQRNTEAFF

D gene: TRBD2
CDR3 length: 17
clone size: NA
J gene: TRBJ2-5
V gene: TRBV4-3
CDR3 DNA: TGCGCCAGCAGCCAAGATCCCCCTAGCGGGGGGTCAGAGACCCAGTACTTC
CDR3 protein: CASSQDPPSGGSETQYF

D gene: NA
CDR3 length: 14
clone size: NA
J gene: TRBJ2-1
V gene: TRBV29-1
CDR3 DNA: TGCAGCGCCGGGGGACGGCTTTCCTACAATGAGCAGTTCTTC
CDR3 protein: CSAGGRLSYNEQFF

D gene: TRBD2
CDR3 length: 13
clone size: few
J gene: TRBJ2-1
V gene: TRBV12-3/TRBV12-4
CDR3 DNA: TGTGCCACCTCTAGCGGGGGCCGCAATGAGCAGTTCTTC
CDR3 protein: CATSSGGRNEQFF

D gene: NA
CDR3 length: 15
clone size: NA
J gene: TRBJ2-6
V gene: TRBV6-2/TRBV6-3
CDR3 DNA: TGTGCCAGCGAGTCCTATACAGTCGGGGCCAACGTCCTGACTTTC
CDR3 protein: CASESYTVGANVLTF

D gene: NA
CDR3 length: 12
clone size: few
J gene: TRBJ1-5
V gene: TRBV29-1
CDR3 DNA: TGCAGCGTTGGAGGAGACAATCAGCCCCAGCATTTT
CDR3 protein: CSVGGDNQPQHF

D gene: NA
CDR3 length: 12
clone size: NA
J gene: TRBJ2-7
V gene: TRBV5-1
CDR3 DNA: TGCGCCAGCAGCTTGCTGAGGGACGAGCAGTACTTC
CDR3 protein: CASSLLRDEQYF

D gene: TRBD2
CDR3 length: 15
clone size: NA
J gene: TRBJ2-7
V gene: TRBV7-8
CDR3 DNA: TGTGCCAGCGGAGGCGGGGGGGCGAGTACCTACGAGCAGTACTTC
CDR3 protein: CASGGGGASTYEQYF

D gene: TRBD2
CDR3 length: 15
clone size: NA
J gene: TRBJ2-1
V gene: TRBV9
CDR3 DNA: TGTGCCAGCAGCATGAGCGGGGGGGCTCTCAATGAGCAGTTCTTC
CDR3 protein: CASSMSGGALNEQFF

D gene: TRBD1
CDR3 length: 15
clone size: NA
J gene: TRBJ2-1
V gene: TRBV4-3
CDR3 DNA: TGCGCCAGCAGCCCCGGGGACAGGGTTTACAATGAGCAGTTCTTC
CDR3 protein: CASSPGDRVYNEQFF

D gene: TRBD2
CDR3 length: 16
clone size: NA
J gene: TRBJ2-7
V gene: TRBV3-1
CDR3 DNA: TGTGCCAGCAGCCAAGATCCGGGACTAGTGGGGTACGAGCAGTACTTC
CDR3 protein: CASSQDPGLVGYEQYF

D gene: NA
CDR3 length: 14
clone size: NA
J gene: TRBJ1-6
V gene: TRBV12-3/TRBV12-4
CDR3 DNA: TGTGCCAGCAGACACACCGGGAAAAATTCACCCCTCCACTTT
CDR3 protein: CASRHTGKNSPLHF

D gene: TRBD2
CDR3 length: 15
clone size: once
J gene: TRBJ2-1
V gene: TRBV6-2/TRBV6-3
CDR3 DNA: TGTGCCAGCATTACAGCCGGGACTAGCGGAAATGAGCAGTTCTTC
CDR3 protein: CASITAGTSGNEQFF

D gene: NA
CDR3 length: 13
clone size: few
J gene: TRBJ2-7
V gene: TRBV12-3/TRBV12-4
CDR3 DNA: TGTGCCAGCAGTCCCGGACCTTTATACGAGCAGTACTTC
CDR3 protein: CASSPGPLYEQYF